This T cell receptor (beta chain) was sequenced in a study of post-analysis software for immune sequencing data (dated by TCRdb to between 2015 and 2017). The study in broad terms: Disease courses on record covered relapsing-remitting, secondary progressive and progressive-relapsing multiple sclerosis, though some patients had no subtype annotation. The multiple sclerosis patient repertoires were compared with approximately 11 previously published healthy control repertoires from donors aged roughly 6 to 27 years. A subset of samples was prepared in parallel using single-end sample barcoding, then pooled and co-amplified after Illumina adapter ligation. Broader findings and caveats from the paper: The multiple sclerosis patient group was slightly younger than the control group. Multiple sclerosis patients had significantly lower normalized Chao1 diversity than controls, a result that suggests substantial peripheral T-cell clonal expansion. Direct clustering with F measure revealed strong co-clustering of samples prepared in the same batch, which led to a batch-effect correction.

The method was PCR. The sample was run on an Illumina HiSeq 2500. Unique molecular identifiers were incorporated into TCR beta cDNA libraries to reduce PCR and sequencing biases. Per 1 to 10 million input T cells, roughly 0.5 million cDNA molecules were obtained, such that each molecule approximated one T cell. The patient libraries were prepared and sequenced with the same protocol used for the earlier healthy control dataset. Within a given batch, samples were prepared together, multiplexed and sequenced on the same HiSeq lane. The authors' analysis ran thus. MIGEC handled the raw barcoded reads, throwing out single-read molecular identifier groups before consensus assembly and CDR3 extraction. Clonotype tables were post-analysed with VDJtools, normalizing diversity by down-sampling all datasets to the smallest sample size. Repertoire overlap clustering matched CDR3 amino acid but not nucleotide sequences to correct batch-related cross-sample contamination. Using fastp trimming at Q25 and MiXCR clonotype assembly, TCRdb reanalyzed the public sequencing data and kept in-frame beta chains. Rows matching on CDR3 protein sequence are summarized as one entry with the most common DNA and genes. The V and J calls were not made by the authors but by TCRdb's processing. The sample data list about 430,000 distinct CDR3 sequences, and less than 40% of these were observed just once. Of the sample, approximately 7.1% is held by the ten largest clones.

To demonstrate the VDJtools post-analysis software, TCR beta repertoires were profiled from the peripheral blood of roughly 14 young patients with multiple sclerosis. Multiple sclerosis patients were children and adolescents aged roughly 6 to 17 years. In the case of this clonotype: What antigen it recognizes has not been identified. No base quality values were provided; no much bigger clone lies one nucleotide off.

Specimen: blood. This receptor was identified in a girl aged 2-10 years with multiple sclerosis.

The CDR3 in this case is CASSQDTRQVTAEAFF. The sequence in DNA is TGTGCCAGCAGCCAAGATACGCGACAGGTAACGGCTGAAGCTTTCTTT. The chain couples TRBV14 to TRBJ1-1; TRBD1 is possibly the D segment (6 matching bases). The CDR3, from cysteine to phenylalanine, totals 16 residues. Only the CDR3 DNA stays, 48 bases, in frame from base 1. V is shortened by 0 bases, J by 6 bases, and the region joining them spans 17 bases. CDR1 and CDR2 are drawn from the germline V gene: SGHDN, FVKESK. The CDR3, completed at both ends by the reference TRBV14 and TRBJ1-1 genes, gives the full variable domain EAGVTQFPSHSVIEKGQTVTLRCDPISGHDNLYWYRRVMGKEIKFLLHFVKESKQDESGMPNNRFLAERTGGTYSTLKVQPAELEDSGVYFCASSQDTRQVTAEAFFGQGTRLTVV.